Listed here are 17 T cell receptor beta chains from one sample, sequenced in a study of tumor and adjacent non-tumor tissue in lung cancer (dated by TCRdb to the late 2010s). RNA was isolated from bulk, unsorted tissue, and RNA quality was assessed with a NanoDrop ND-1000 and an Agilent 2100. Receptor libraries were prepared by multiplex PCR. Data came from an Illumina HiSeq 2500. TCRbeta libraries were built by three rounds of nested PCR using primers (Table S4), following protocols modified from ARM-PCR. Clones were called with MiXCR by TCRdb after fastp trimmed the public reads at Q25, and only in-frame beta chains were retained. Each record represents a unique CDR3 protein, reported with the most common genes and DNA among its rows. Across this sample there are tens of thousands of distinct CDR3 sequences, with around 86% seen only once. The top ten clonotypes cover roughly 14% of the sample.

Sequencing input: lung tumor tissue. These receptors all stem from a woman aged 50 to 65 with non-small cell lung cancer.

As regards this clonotype: Its ends do not fully match the called genes, so a read error is possible. This chain uses TRBV12-3 or TRBV12-4 with TRBJ2-5; D remains ambiguous. There are 13 residues in the CDR3. CDR3: CAISTLYQETQYF. CDR3 bases: TGTGCCATCAGTACCCTGTATCAAGAGACCCAGTACTTC.

In the case of this clonotype: The missing conserved phenylalanine or tryptophan at the end of this CDR3 makes a read error likely. The chain is built from TRBV11-3 and TRBJ1-4; D is unclear. CDR3 length: 18 residues. In germline, CDR1 is SGHNT, CDR2 YENEEA. Here the CDR3 DNA reads TGTGCGAGCAGCTTAGAAGGTGGATGGGAGAAGGGTAATGAAAAACTGTTTTTA. Amino acid sequence: CASSLEGGWEKGNEKLFL.

The rearrangement links TRBV4-1 to TRBJ2-7; 7 bases match TRBD1. The germline CDR1 and CDR2 sequences are MGHRA and YSYEKL. The V gene end was trimmed by 0 bases and the J gene end by 9 bases; junction bases not matched to a gene: 11. This CDR3 contains 15 residues. CDR3 residues: CASSQDRGQASVQYF. CDR3 coding DNA: TGCGCCAGCAGCCAAGACAGAGGACAGGCCTCCGTGCAGTACTTC.

As for this clonotype: The CDR3 does not close with the conserved phenylalanine or tryptophan, likely indicating a read error. The chain uses TRBV14 and TRBJ2-1, with D uncertain. The CDR3 contains 12 residues. Germline V CDR1 and CDR2: SGHDN, FVKESK. The CDR3 coding sequence is TGTGACAGCAGCCCCCTGGGCGATGAGCAGTTCTTA. It translates to CDSSPLGDEQFL.

Details on this clonotype: A junction end diverges from the germline sequence, so it may reflect a read error. The chain employs TRBV12-3 or TRBV12-4 and TRBJ2-7, with 7 bases that match TRBD1. The CDR3 has 14 residues. This chain's CDR3 is CVSSLQQGLHEHYF. The CDR3 coding sequence is TGTGTCAGCAGTTTACAACAGGGGCTCCACGAGCATTACTTC.

A note on this clonotype: Possible read error: a much larger clone is one base away. V gene TRBV5-1 combines with J gene TRBJ2-2; 8 bases are a match to TRBD1. CDR3 length: 15 residues. J lost 7 bases, V lost 4 bases, and 9 bases had no gene match. Germline V CDR1 and CDR2: SGHRS, YFSETQ. The CDR3 spells CASSADRGRDGELFF. The CDR3 nucleotides are TGCGCCAGCAGCGCTGACAGGGGAAGAGACGGGGAGCTGTTTTTT.

With respect to this clonotype: The junction departs from the called germline gene at one end, perhaps through a read error. The chain links TRBV6-2 or TRBV6-3 to TRBJ1-2, with 8 positions matching TRBD1. Germline V lookup: CDR1 MNHEY, CDR2 SVGEGT. This CDR3 is built from 14 residues. CDR3 protein: CAGSYQGANYGYTF. CDR3 nucleotide sequence: TGTGCCGGCAGTTACCAGGGGGCGAACTATGGCTACACCTTC.

The rearrangement joins TRBV10-3 to TRBJ1-2; a possible D gene is TRBD1 (6 bases). This CDR3 has 13 amino acids. Trimming pared 8 bases from V and 10 bases from J, leaving 20 bases between. CDR1 and CDR2 from the germline V gene are ENHRY and SYGVKD. The CDR3 loop reads CAIRDMVPHDYTF. The DNA for the CDR3 is TGTGCCATCCGGGACATGGTCCCCCATGACTACACCTTC.

This clonotype has only one observation. No conserved phenylalanine or tryptophan is present at the end of the CDR3, so a read error is the likely explanation. No DNA is shown, since the ends of the CDR3 on it are uncertain; the CDR3 is the one TCRdb lists. CDR3 protein: CASSLRAGDSTDTEYI. This rearrangement joins TRBV11-2 to TRBJ2-3; the table's D call, TRBD2, was not checked against the DNA. Germline V lookup: CDR1 SGHAT, CDR2 FQNNGV. The CDR3 sequence runs 16 residues, both termini included.

With respect to this clonotype: One end of the junction varies from germline; a read error may be responsible. The chain is built from TRBV4-2 and TRBJ2-5; 8 nucleotides line up with TRBD2. Germline CDR1 LGHNA, CDR2 YNFKEQ. The CDR3 runs to 16 residues. In nucleotides, the CDR3 is TGTACCAGCAAACAAGCCACGGGACTAGACTACGTGACCCAATACTTC. It is translated as CTSKQATGLDYVTQYF.

Concerning this clonotype itself: The junction and the germline gene differ at one end; a read error may be behind it. The chain carries TRBV20-1 and TRBJ2-1; 10 bases line up with TRBD2. The CDR3 sequence is 15 residues long. Looked up from germline, CDR1 is DFQATT and CDR2 is SNEGSKA (reference sequence). Here the CDR3 reads CNARVLAGASNDQFF. The CDR3 DNA reads TGCAATGCTAGAGTCCTAGCGGGAGCCTCCAATGATCAGTTCTTC.

Turning to this clonotype: One end of the junction does not line up with germline, which may come from a read error. The chain has TRBV28 and TRBJ2-2; D is unclear. This CDR3 is built from 16 residues. Germline CDR1 and CDR2: MDHEN and SYDVKM. Here the CDR3 DNA reads TGTGCAAGCAGTTTGGAGCCATCTCGGGTCACCGGGGAGCTGTTTTTT. This sequence encodes CASSLEPSRVTGELFF.

Concerning this clonotype: A read error may account for a junction end that differs from germline. J is TRBJ2-1 and V is TRBV4-2, with a tentative D call TRBD1 (6 bases). The CDR3 runs 13 residues. Germline CDR1 LGHNA, CDR2 YNFKEQ. CDR3 in amino acids: CASSQDLGGLRFF. The CDR3 region has the DNA TGTGCCAGTAGCCAAGATTTAGGGGGATTAAGGTTCTTC.

On this clonotype: The junction and the germline gene differ at one end; a read error may be behind it. The rearrangement joins TRBV20-1 to TRBJ1-4; D is perhaps TRBD1 (6 bases). The CDR3 sequence is 13 residues long. Germline loops: CDR1 DFQATT, CDR2 SNEGSKA (reference sequence). DNA for the CDR3: TGCGGTGCTAGACAGGCGGCGCATGGAAAACTGTTTTTT. This encodes CGARQAAHGKLFF.

Of note for this clonotype: A read error may produce the germline difference seen at one junction end. CDR3 in DNA: TGTGCCAGCGGAACGACGGGAGAGCCTCAAGAGATCCAGTACTTC. This sequence encodes CASGTTGEPQEIQYF. The rearrangement joins TRBV12-3 or TRBV12-4 to TRBJ2-5; perhaps TRBD2 as D (6 bases). The CDR3 is made up of 15 amino acids.

The rearrangement uses TRBV20-1 and TRBJ2-7; maybe TRBD2 (6 bases). V was pared by 1 base and J by 0 bases, with 19 bases between. Germline V gene lookup returns CDR1 DFQATT and CDR2 SNEGSKA (reference sequence). This CDR3 comprises 17 residues. CDR3 sequence (DNA): TGCAGTGCTAGAGTCTTCTTGGGAGGTTCGGACTCCTACGAGCAGTACTTC. Residues: CSARVFLGGSDSYEQYF.

Note on this clonotype: Without the conserved terminal phenylalanine or tryptophan, this CDR3 likely stems from a read error. V is TRBV28 and J is TRBJ2-1; D may be TRBD1 (6 bases). This CDR3 comprises 13 residues. CDR1 MDHEN and CDR2 SYDVKM come from the germline V gene. The CDR3: CASRGSSCNEQFV. CDR3 nucleotides: TGTGCAAGCAGGGGTAGCTCCTGCAATGAGCAGTTCGTC.